Below, 9 T cell receptor beta chains from the same sample are listed, as sequenced in a study of OX40 agonist ivuxolimab in advanced cancers. Measured with immunoSEQ multiplex PCR; TCRdb has only the in-frame clones, and not every one. The table lists approximately 70,000 clones, just over 85% of them singletons, with approximately 0.92% in the top ten. Sample: CD4+ or CD8+ T cells sorted from blood, taken in a trial of the OX40 agonist ivuxolimab. Every receptor here comes from an adult with an advanced solid tumor such as melanoma, head and neck, liver or kidney cancer.

This chain joins TRBV28 and TRBJ2-7; 8 bases align to TRBD2. V dropped 1 base and J dropped 6; count of bases not matched to a gene: 8. From germline, CDR1 is MDHEN and CDR2 SYDVKM. The CDR3 is 15 amino acids. In DNA, the CDR3 is TGTGCCAGCAGTTTATACCTGACTAGCGCCGGCGAGCAGTACTTC. It yields the protein CASSLYLTSAGEQYF.

The rearrangement uses TRBV7-3 and TRBJ2-6, with a possible D match to TRBD2 (6 bases). This CDR3 is built from 14 residues. In germline, CDR1 is SGHTA, CDR2 FQGTGA. The germline V and J ends were trimmed by 4 bases and 2 bases, with 6 bases remaining between them. The CDR3 region is CASSSGAGANVLTF. The CDR3 bases are TGTGCCAGCAGCTCGGGGGCTGGGGCCAACGTCCTGACTTTC.

The CDR3 here is CAISEGLAGIETQYF. The CDR3, as DNA: TGTGCCATCAGTGAGGGGTTAGCGGGGATAGAGACCCAGTACTTC. The gene calls are TRBV10-3 and TRBJ2-5; 8 bases match TRBD2. The V and J ends lost 2 bases and 4 bases, in that order; junction bases with no gene match: 6. This CDR3 is built from 15 residues. CDR1 and CDR2 from the germline V gene are ENHRY and SYGVKD.

The gene calls are TRBV11-2 and TRBJ1-1, with D possibly TRBD1 on 6 matching bases. Germline V gives CDR1 SGHAT, CDR2 FQNNGV. This CDR3 region has 13 residues. V lost 1 base and J lost 4, with 7 bases in between. The CDR3 DNA is TGTGCCAGCAGCTTAGCGGGGGCCACTGAAGCTTTCTTT. Amino acid sequence: CASSLAGATEAFF. Based on the CDR3 plus reference TRBV11-2 and TRBJ1-1, the full variable domain is EAGVAQSPRYKIIEKRQSVAFWCNPISGHATLYWYQQILGQGPKLLIQFQNNGVVDDSQLPKDRFSAERLKGVDSTLKIQPAKLEDSAVYLCASSLAGATEAFFGQGTRLTVV.

This clone appeared once. This chain uses TRBV6-6 with TRBJ1-5; a possible D gene is TRBD1 (5 bases). V lost 6 bases, J lost 7 bases, and 10 bases lay in between. CDR3 length: 12 amino acids. From germline, CDR1 is MNHNY and CDR2 SVGAGI (reference sequence). The CDR3 DNA follows: TGTGCCAGCAGCTCAGGGAAACAGCCCCAGCATTTT. This encodes CASSSGKQPQHF.

The V call is TRBV5-4, the J call TRBJ2-1; the match to TRBD2 covers 13 bases. The CDR3 sequence is 15 residues long. Germline trimming cut 6 bases from V and 6 bases from J; bases unmatched to any gene: 6. Germline V gene data show CDR1 as SGHNT and CDR2 as YYREEE (reference sequence). CDR3 protein: CASTPGLAGRNEQFF. Written as DNA, the CDR3 is TGTGCCAGCACCCCGGGACTAGCGGGACGCAATGAGCAGTTCTTC.

The chain combines TRBV28 with TRBJ2-5; 9 nucleotides align to TRBD2. Germline values: CDR1 MDHEN, CDR2 SYDVKM. The J segment lost 5 bases and the V segment lost 3 bases, leaving 13 bases of the junction unmatched. The CDR3 extends over 17 amino acids. CDR3 in amino acids: CASSLGYPAGGGETQYF. In DNA, the CDR3 is TGTGCCAGCAGTTTGGGGTACCCAGCGGGGGGCGGGGAGACCCAGTACTTC.

The CDR3 is CASSPQGRKLFF. The CDR3 DNA reads TGTGCCAGCTCACCACAGGGCCGAAAACTGTTTTTT. The V gene is TRBV18, the J gene TRBJ1-4, with D uncertain. The germline CDR1 and CDR2 sequences are KGHSH and LQKENI. This CDR3 contains 12 residues. V lost 1 base to trimming and J lost 10 bases, with 7 bases between them.

V gene TRBV25-1 combines with J gene TRBJ2-1, with a possible D match to TRBD2 (6 bases). Germline V gene sequence: CDR1 MGHDK, CDR2 SYGVNS. The CDR3 covers 14 residues. V was shortened by 5 bases and J by 6 bases, with 14 bases between the two germline ends. The CDR3 DNA follows: TGTGCCAGCAGTAGGCGGGAAAGTTTCAATGAGCAGTTCTTC. The encoded protein is CASSRRESFNEQFF.